This is a list of T cell receptor beta chains from one sample in a study of shared clonotypes between healthy human individuals. The repertoire was sequenced with immunoSEQ multiplex PCR; TCRdb's copy has only in-frame clones and lacks some. Seen here are fewer than 2.5 million clones, approximately 93% observed once, and the top ten hold roughly 0.39%. Input material: naive CD4+ T cells from PBMCs. These receptors were obtained from a man between 18 and 29 years old in good health. Some clones in this sample may be carry-over from other donors' samples. CDR3s include the opening cysteine and the closing phenylalanine or tryptophan. A D gene is named only where the DNA matches it firmly. Rows give clone size only sometimes, using once, few, many, or a class for an expanded clone.

clone size: .; J gene: TRBJ1-5; V gene: TRBV27; D gene: .; CDR3 DNA: TGTGCCAGCAGTTTGGTCCGGGGCAAGCAGCCCCAGCATTTT; CDR3 protein: CASSLVRGKQPQHF
clone size: .; J gene: TRBJ1-1; V gene: TRBV5-1; D gene: .; CDR3 DNA: TGCGCCAGCAGCTTGGCAGCCGGGAACACTGAAGCTTTCTTT; CDR3 protein: CASSLAAGNTEAFF
clone size: .; J gene: TRBJ2-1; V gene: TRBV5-4; D gene: .; CDR3 DNA: TGTGCCAGCAGCTTACTATGGGACAACCCCAATGAGCAGTTCTTC; CDR3 protein: CASSLLWDNPNEQFF
clone size: .; J gene: TRBJ2-2; V gene: TRBV7-2; D gene: .; CDR3 DNA: TGTGCCAGCAGCCCACGGGACGGCAGAGCTACCGGGGAGCTGTTTTTT; CDR3 protein: CASSPRDGRATGELFF
clone size: once; J gene: TRBJ2-7; V gene: TRBV21-1; D gene: .; CDR3 DNA: TGTGCCAGCAGCAAAGACGGCACCAGGCGGGACTTCCCCTACGAGCAGTACTTC; CDR3 protein: CASSKDGTRRDFPYEQYF
clone size: .; J gene: TRBJ1-5; V gene: TRBV6-5; D gene: .; CDR3 DNA: TGTGCCAGCAGTTACGGTGGGGCAGATAGCAATCAGCCCCAGCATTTT; CDR3 protein: CASSYGGADSNQPQHF
clone size: few; J gene: TRBJ1-1; V gene: TRBV30; D gene: .; CDR3 DNA: TGTGCCTGGAGTCCTAGACACAACACTGAAGCTTTCTTT; CDR3 protein: CAWSPRHNTEAFF
clone size: .; J gene: TRBJ2-3; V gene: TRBV5-1; D gene: TRBD2; CDR3 DNA: TGCGCCAGCAGCGCACGACTAGCTGTAGATACGCAGTATTTT; CDR3 protein: CASSARLAVDTQYF
clone size: .; J gene: TRBJ1-2; V gene: TRBV5-6; D gene: .; CDR3 DNA: TGTGCCAGCAGCTTGGGGTACCGACTCACTAACTATGGCTACACCTTC; CDR3 protein: CASSLGYRLTNYGYTF
clone size: .; J gene: TRBJ2-7; V gene: TRBV6-1; D gene: TRBD1; CDR3 DNA: TGTGCCAGCAGTGGAGACAGGGGTACCTACGAGCAGTACTTC; CDR3 protein: CASSGDRGTYEQYF
clone size: .; J gene: TRBJ2-7; V gene: TRBV6-1; D gene: TRBD1; CDR3 DNA: TGTGCCAGCAGTGAGTACTCTTCCGGGACAGGGGCCTACGAGCAGTACTTC; CDR3 protein: CASSEYSSGTGAYEQYF